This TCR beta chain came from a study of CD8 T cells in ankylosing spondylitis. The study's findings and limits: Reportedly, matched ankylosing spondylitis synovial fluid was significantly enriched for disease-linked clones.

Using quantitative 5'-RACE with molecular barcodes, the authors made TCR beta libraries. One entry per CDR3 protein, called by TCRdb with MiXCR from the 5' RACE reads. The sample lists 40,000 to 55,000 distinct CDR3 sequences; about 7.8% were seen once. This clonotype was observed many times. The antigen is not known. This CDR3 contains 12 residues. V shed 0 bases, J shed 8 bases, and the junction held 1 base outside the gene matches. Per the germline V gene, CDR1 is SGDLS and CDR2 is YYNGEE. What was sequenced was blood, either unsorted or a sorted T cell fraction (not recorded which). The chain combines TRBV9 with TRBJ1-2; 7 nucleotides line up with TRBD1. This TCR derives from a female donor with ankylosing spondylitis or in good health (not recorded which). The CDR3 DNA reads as TGTGCCAGCAGCGTAGGACAGGGCGGCTACACCTTC. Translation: CASSVGQGGYTF.